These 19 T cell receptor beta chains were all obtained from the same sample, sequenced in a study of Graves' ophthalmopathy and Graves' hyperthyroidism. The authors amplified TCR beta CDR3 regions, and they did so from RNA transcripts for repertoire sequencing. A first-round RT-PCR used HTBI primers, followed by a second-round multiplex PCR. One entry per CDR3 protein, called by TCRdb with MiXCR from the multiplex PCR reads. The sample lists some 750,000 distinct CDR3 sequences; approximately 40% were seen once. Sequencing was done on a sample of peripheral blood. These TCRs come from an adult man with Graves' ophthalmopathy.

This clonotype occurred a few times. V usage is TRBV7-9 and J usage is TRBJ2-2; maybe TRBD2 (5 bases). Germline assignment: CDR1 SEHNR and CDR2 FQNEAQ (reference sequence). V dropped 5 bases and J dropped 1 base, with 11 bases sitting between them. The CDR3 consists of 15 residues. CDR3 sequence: CASSHGGMNTGELFF. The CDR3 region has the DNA TGTGCCAGCAGCCATGGAGGAATGAACACCGGGGAGCTGTTTTTT.

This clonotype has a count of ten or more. CDR3 in DNA: TGCAGCGTTGAGTCGACCGGGACAGGGGACTATGGCTACACCTTC. This codes for CSVESTGTGDYGYTF. J is TRBJ1-2 and V is TRBV29-1; 10 bases line up with TRBD1. Unmatched junction bases numbered 7, after V lost 3 bases and J lost 3 bases. CDR1 and CDR2 from the germline V gene are SQVTM and ANQGSEA. This CDR3 is built from 15 residues. Complete variable domain (other parts from reference TRBV29-1 and TRBJ1-2): SAVISQKPSRDICQRGTSLTIQCQVDSQVTMMFWYRQQPGQSLTLIATANQGSEATYESGFVIDKFPISRPNLTFSTLTVSNMSPEDSSIYLCSVESTGTGDYGYTFGSGTRLTVV.

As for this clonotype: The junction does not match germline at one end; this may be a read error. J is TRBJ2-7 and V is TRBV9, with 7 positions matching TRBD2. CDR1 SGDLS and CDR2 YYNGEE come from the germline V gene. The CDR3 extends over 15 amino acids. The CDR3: CASGVGRDPGYEQYF. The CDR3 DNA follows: TGTGCCAGCGGCGTAGGGAGGGACCCCGGCTACGAGCAGTACTTC.

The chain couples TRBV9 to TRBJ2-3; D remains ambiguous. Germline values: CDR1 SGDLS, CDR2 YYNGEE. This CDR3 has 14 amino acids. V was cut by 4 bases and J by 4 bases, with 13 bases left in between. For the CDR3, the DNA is TGTGCCAGCAGCCCCCCCCAGGTAGCAGATACGCAGTATTTT. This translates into CASSPPQVADTQYF.

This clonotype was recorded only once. CDR3 amino acids: CATGQPGTDTQYF. CDR3 DNA: TGTGCCACTGGACAGCCAGGCACAGATACGCAGTATTTT. The chain joins TRBV24-1 to TRBJ2-3; TRBD1 might be the D (6 bases). The CDR3 length is 13 residues. The germline V gene encodes CDR1 KGHDR and CDR2 SFDVKD. The V end lost 10 bases, the J end lost 1 base, and 11 bases lay between the germline ends.

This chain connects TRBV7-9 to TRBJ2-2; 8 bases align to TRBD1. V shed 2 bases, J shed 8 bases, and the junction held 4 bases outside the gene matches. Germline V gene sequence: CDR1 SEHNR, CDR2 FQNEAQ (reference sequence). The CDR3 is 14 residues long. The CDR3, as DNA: TGTGCCAGCAGCTTAAACCAGGGGGCGGGGGAGCTGTTTTTT. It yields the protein CASSLNQGAGELFF.

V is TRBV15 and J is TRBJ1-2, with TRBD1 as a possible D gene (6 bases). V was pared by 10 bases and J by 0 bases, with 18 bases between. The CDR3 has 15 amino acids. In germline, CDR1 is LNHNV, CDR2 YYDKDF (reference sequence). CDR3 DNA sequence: TGTGCCAGCTCCCCATTTAGGGGGGCTAACTATGGCTACACCTTC. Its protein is CASSPFRGANYGYTF.

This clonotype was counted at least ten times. The CDR3 here is CSDDPKMNTEAFF. The DNA of the CDR3 is TGCAGTGACGACCCCAAGATGAACACTGAAGCTTTCTTT. The chain combines TRBV20-1 with TRBJ1-1; D is unresolved. The V gene's germline CDR1 is DFQATT and CDR2 SNEGSKA (reference sequence). The CDR3 covers 13 residues. Trimming shortened V by 7 bases and J by 0 bases, and 12 bases separated the two germline ends.

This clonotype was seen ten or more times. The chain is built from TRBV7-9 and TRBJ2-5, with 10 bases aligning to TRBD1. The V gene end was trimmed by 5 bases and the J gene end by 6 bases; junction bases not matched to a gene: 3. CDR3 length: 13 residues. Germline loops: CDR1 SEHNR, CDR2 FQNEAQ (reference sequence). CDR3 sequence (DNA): TGTGCCAGCAGCGGACAGGGGGTAAAGACCCAGTACTTC. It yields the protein CASSGQGVKTQYF.

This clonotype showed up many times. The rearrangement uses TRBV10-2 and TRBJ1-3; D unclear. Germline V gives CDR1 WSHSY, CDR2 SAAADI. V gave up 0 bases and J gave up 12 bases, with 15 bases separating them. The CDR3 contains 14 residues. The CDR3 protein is CASSESTLSGSIYF. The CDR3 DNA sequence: TGCGCCAGCAGTGAGTCGACTCTTAGTGGCAGCATATATTTT.

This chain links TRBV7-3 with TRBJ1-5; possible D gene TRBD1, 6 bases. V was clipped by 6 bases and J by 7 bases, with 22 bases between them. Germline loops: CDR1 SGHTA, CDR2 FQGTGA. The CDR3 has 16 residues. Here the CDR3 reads CASSLESRGARQPQHF. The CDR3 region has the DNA TGTGCCAGCAGTTTAGAATCGCGGGGGGCGCGACAGCCCCAGCATTTT.

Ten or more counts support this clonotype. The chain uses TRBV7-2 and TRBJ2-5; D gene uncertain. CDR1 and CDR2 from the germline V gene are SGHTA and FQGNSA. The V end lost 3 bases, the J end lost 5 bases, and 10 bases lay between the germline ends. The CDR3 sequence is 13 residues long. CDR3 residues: CASSLRRRETQYF. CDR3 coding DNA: TGTGCCAGCAGCTTGCGCAGGCGGGAGACCCAGTACTTC.

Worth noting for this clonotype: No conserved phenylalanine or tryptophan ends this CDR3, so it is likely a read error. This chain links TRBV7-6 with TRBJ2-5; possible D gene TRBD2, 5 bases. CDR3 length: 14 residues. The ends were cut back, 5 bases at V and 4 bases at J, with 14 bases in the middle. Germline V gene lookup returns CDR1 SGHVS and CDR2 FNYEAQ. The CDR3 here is CASSASRRGETQYV. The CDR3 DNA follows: TGTGCCAGCAGCGCTAGCAGGAGAGGAGAGACCCAGTACGTC.

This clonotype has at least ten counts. The CDR3 reads CASSHGWQAVFTF. The CDR3 DNA follows: TGTGCCAGCAGCCACGGGTGGCAGGCCGTCTTCACCTTC. The chain joins TRBV7-8 to TRBJ1-2; D remains ambiguous. The germline V gene has CDR1 SGHVS and CDR2 FQNEAQ. Trimming took 5 bases from V and 13 from J, leaving 20 bases between them. The CDR3 sequence is 13 residues long.

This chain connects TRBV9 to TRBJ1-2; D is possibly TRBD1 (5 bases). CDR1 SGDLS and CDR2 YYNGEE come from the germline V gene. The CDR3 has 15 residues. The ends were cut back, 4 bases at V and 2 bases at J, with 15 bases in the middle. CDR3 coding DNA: TGTGCCAGCAGCCAGCCGGGACGGATCAACTATGGCTACACCTTC. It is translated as CASSQPGRINYGYTF. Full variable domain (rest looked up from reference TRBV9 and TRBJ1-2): DSGVTQTPKHLITATGQRVTLRCSPRSGDLSVYWYQQSLDQGLQFLIQYYNGEERAKGNILERFSAQQFPDLHSELNLSSLELGDSALYFCASSQPGRINYGYTFGSGTRLTVV.

CDR3 residues: CASSSGLRGQYF. The DNA for the CDR3 is TGTGCCAGCAGTTCGGGTTTGCGGGGACAGTACTTC. The chain employs TRBV9 and TRBJ2-7; TRBD2 might be the D (6 bases). There are 12 residues in the CDR3. The germline gives CDR1 SGDLS, CDR2 YYNGEE. Between the trimmed V and J ends, which lost 5 bases and 10 bases, there was a span of 16 bases.

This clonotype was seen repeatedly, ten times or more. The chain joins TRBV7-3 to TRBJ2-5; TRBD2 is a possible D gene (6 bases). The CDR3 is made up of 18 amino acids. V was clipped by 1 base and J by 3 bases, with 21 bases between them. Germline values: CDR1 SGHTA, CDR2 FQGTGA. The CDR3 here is CASSLSGWGDTGEETQYF. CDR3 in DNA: TGTGCCAGCAGCTTAAGCGGTTGGGGGGATACGGGAGAAGAGACCCAGTACTTC.

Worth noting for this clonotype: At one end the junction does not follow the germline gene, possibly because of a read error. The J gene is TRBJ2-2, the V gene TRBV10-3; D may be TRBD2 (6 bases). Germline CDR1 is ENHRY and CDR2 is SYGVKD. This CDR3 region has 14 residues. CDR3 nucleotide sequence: TGTGCCAGCAGTGCACTAGCTTCCACCGGGGAGCTGTTTTTT. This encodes CASSALASTGELFF.

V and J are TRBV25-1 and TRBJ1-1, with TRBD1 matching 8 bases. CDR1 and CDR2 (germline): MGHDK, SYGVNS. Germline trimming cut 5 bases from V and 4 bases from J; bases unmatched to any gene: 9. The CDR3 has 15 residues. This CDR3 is CASSYLGQGRTEAFF. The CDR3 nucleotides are TGTGCCAGCAGTTACCTCGGACAGGGTCGCACTGAAGCTTTCTTT.